The clone carrying this TCR beta chain was recorded once. The method was immunoSEQ multiplex PCR; TCRdb's version includes in-frame clones alone and lacks a portion of them. Here the sample spans 130,000 to 150,000 clones, more than 75% being singletons. The data were obtained in a study of T cell responses to AZD1222 COVID-19 vaccine. The CDR3 length is 18 residues. Per germline, CDR1 LGHNA and CDR2 YNFKEQ. V dropped 0 bases and J dropped 2 bases, with 17 bases sitting between them. The receptor's source is an adult in good health. Here the sequenced sample was peripheral blood, taken on day 0 of AZD1222 vaccination. This chain links TRBV4-2 with TRBJ2-1, with D perhaps matching TRBD1 (5 bases). CDR3 sequence reads: CASSQDLGVDIPYNEQFF. The DNA of the CDR3 is TGTGCCAGCAGCCAAGATTTGGGTGTGGACATTCCCTACAATGAGCAGTTCTTC.